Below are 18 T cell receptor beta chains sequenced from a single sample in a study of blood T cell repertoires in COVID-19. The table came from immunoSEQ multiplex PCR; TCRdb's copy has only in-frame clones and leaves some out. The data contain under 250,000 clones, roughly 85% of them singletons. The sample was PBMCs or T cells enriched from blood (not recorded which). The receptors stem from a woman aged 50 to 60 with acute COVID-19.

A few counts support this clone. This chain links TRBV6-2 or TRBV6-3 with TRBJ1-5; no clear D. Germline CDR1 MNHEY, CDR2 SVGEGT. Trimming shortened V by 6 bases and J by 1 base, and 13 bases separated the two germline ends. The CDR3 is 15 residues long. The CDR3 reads CASSLTGSSNQPQHF. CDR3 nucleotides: TGTGCCAGCAGCCTCACGGGATCCAGCAATCAGCCCCAGCATTTT.

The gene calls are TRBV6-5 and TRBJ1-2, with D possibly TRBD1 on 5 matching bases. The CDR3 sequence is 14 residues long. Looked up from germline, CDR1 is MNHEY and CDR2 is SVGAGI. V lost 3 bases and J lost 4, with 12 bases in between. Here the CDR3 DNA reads TGTGCCAGCAGTTATCAACCAGGGTCCTATGGCTACACCTTC. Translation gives CASSYQPGSYGYTF.

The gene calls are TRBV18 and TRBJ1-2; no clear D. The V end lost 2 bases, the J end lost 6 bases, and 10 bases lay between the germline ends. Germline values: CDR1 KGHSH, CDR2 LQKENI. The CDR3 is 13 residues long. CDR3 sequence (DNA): TGTGCCAGCTCACCAGGGCGGGAGCATGGCTACACCTTC. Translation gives CASSPGREHGYTF.

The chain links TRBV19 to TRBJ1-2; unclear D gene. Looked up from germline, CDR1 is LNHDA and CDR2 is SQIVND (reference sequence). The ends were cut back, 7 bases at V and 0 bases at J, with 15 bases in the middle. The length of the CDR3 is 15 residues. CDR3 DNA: TGTGCCAGTAAGCCGACGGTCACAGCTAACTATGGCTACACCTTC. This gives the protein CASKPTVTANYGYTF.

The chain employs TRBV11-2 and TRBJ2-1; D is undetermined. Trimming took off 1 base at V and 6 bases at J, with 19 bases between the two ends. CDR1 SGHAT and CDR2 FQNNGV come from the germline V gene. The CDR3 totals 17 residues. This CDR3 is CASSLGSRQGLGNEQFF. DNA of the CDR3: TGTGCCAGCAGCTTAGGTTCCAGGCAAGGTCTGGGCAATGAGCAGTTCTTC.

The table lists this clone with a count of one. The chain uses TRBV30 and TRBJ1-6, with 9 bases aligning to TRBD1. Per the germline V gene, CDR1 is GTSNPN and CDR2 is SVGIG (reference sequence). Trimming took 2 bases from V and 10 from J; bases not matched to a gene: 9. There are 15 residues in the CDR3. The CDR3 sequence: CAWSPPGQGGSPLHF. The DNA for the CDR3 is TGTGCCTGGAGTCCTCCGGGACAGGGAGGGTCACCCCTCCACTTT.

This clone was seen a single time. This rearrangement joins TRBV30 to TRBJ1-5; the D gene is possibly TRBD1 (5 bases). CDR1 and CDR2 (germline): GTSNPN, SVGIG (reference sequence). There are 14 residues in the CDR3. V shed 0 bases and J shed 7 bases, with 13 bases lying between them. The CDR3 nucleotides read TGTGCCTGGAGTGTAACGGTTCAGGGACAGCCCCAGCATTTT. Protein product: CAWSVTVQGQPQHF. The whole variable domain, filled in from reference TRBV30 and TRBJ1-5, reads SQTIHQWPATLVQPVGSPLSLECTVEGTSNPNLYWYRQAAGRGLQLLFYSVGIGQISSEVPQNLSASRPQDRQFILSSKKLLLSDSGFYLCAWSVTVQGQPQHFGDGTRLSIL.

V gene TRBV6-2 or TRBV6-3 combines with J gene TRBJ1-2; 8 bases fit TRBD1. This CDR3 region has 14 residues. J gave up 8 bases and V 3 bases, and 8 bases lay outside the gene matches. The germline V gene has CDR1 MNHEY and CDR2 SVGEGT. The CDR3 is CASSYRTGSGGYTF. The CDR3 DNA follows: TGTGCCAGCAGTTATCGGACAGGGAGCGGAGGCTACACCTTC.

The CDR3 bases are TGTGCCAGCAGCCAAACCTCGAGCGCCGGTTCACCCCTCCACTTT. It encodes CASSQTSSAGSPLHF. V is TRBV3-1 (or the pseudogene TRBV3-2) and J is TRBJ1-6, with D uncertain. V lost 2 bases to trimming and J lost 9 bases, with 14 bases between them. The CDR3 runs 15 residues. Germline V gene data show CDR1 as LGHDT and CDR2 as YNNKEL (reference sequence).

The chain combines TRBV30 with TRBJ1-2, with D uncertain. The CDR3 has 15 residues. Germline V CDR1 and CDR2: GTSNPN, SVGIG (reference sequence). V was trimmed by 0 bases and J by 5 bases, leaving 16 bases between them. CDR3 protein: CAWSVHLTDWYGYTF. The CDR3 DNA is TGTGCCTGGAGTGTACATCTGACTGATTGGTATGGCTACACCTTC.

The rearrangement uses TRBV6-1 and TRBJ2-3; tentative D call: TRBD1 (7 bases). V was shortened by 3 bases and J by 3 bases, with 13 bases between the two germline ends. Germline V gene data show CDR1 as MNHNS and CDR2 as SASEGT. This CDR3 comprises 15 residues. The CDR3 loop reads CASSDPGDRTDTQYF. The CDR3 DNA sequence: TGTGCCAGCAGTGACCCGGGGGACAGAACAGATACGCAGTATTTT.

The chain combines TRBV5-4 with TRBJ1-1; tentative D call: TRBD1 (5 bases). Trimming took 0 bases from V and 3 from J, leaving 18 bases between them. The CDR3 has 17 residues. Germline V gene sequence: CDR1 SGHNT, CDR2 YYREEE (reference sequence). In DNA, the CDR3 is TGTGCCAGCAGCTTGGGGGGGGTTTCCGTGTTGTACACTGAAGCTTTCTTT. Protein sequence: CASSLGGVSVLYTEAFF.

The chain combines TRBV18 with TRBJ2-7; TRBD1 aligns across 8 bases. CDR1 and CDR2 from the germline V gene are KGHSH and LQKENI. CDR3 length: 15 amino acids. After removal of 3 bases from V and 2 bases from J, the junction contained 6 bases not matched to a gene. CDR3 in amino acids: CASSPRTGTPYEQYF. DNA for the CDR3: TGTGCCAGCTCACCCCGGACAGGGACACCCTACGAGCAGTACTTC.

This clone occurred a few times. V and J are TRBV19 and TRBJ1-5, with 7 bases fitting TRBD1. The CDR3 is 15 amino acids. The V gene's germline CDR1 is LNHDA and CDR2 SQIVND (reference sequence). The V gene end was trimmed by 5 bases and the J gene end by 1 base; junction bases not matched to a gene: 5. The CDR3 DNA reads TGTGCCAGTAGTGAAGGGGACAGCAGCAATCAGCCCCAGCATTTT. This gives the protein CASSEGDSSNQPQHF.

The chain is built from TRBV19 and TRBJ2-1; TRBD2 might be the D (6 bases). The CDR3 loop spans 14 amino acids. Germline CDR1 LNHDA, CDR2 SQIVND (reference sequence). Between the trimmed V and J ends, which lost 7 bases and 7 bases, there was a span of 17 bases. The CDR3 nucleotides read TGTGCCAGTACAAAAGTCTCCCGGGGGAATGAGCAGTTCTTC. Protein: CASTKVSRGNEQFF. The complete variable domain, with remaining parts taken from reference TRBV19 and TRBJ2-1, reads DGGITQSPKYLFRKEGQNVTLSCEQNLNHDAMYWYRQDPGQGLRLIYYSQIVNDFQKGDIAEGYSVSREKKESFPLTVTSAQKNPTAFYLCASTKVSRGNEQFFGPGTRLTVL.

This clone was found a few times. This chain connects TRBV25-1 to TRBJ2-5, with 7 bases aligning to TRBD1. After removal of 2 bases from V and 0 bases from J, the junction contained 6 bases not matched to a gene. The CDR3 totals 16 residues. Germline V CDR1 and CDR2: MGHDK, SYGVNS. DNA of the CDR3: TGTGCCAGCAGTGAAATGGCCAGGGGGTACCAAGAGACCCAGTACTTC. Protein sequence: CASSEMARGYQETQYF.

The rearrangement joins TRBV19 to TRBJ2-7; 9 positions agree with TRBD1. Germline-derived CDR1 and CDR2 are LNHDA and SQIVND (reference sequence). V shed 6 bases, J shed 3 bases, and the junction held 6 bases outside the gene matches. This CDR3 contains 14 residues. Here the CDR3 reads CASRPQGANYEQYF. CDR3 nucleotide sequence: TGTGCCAGTAGGCCACAGGGGGCTAACTACGAGCAGTACTTC. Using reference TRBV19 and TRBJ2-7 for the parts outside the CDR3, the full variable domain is DGGITQSPKYLFRKEGQNVTLSCEQNLNHDAMYWYRQDPGQGLRLIYYSQIVNDFQKGDIAEGYSVSREKKESFPLTVTSAQKNPTAFYLCASRPQGANYEQYFGPGTRLTVT.

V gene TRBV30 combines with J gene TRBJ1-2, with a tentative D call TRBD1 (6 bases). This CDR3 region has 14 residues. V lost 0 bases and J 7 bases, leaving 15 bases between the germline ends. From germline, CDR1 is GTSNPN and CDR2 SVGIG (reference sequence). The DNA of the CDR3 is TGTGCCTGGAGTGTAGGGCAGGGGACCAGTGGCTACACCTTC. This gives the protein CAWSVGQGTSGYTF.